This is a list of T cell receptor beta chains from one sample in a study of T cells in Graves' hyperthyroidism and ophthalmopathy. One entry per CDR3 protein results from TCRdb running MiXCR on the multiplex PCR reads. The sample gives around 350,000 distinct CDR3 sequences, nearly 15% of which show up once; approximately 19% is in the top ten. The sample consisted of blood. These receptors were obtained from an older woman with Graves' ophthalmopathy. Both conserved end residues are part of each CDR3. D genes are given only for firm matches. The size field is filled for only some rows; it gives once, few, many or a size class.

J gene: TRBJ2-7; V gene: TRBV2; clone size: many; D gene: .; CDR3 DNA: TGTGCCAGCAGTGAGAGGGGGTACTACGAGCAGTACTTC; CDR3 protein: CASSERGYYEQYF
J gene: TRBJ1-1; V gene: TRBV6-1; clone size: many; D gene: .; CDR3 DNA: TGTGCCAGCAGTGAACAGCCTGACACTGAAGCTTTCTTT; CDR3 protein: CASSEQPDTEAFF
J gene: TRBJ2-7; V gene: TRBV28; clone size: many; D gene: .; CDR3 DNA: TGTGCCAGCAGTTGGCCTGGGGGCGCGAAGAACGAGCAGTACTTC; CDR3 protein: CASSWPGGAKNEQYF
J gene: TRBJ2-5; V gene: TRBV25-1; clone size: .; D gene: TRBD2; CDR3 DNA: TGTGCCAGCAGTGGTGCGGGAGCCCCGGGGGAGACCCAGTACTTC; CDR3 protein: CASSGAGAPGETQYF
J gene: TRBJ1-2; V gene: TRBV5-1; clone size: .; D gene: TRBD1; CDR3 DNA: TGCGCCAGCAGCTTCGGGACAGGAGTTAACTATGGCTACACCTTC; CDR3 protein: CASSFGTGVNYGYTF
J gene: TRBJ2-1; V gene: TRBV11-3; clone size: many; D gene: TRBD1; CDR3 DNA: TGTGCCAGCAGCCTACAGGGGGCTGGCAATGAGCAGTTCTTC; CDR3 protein: CASSLQGAGNEQFF
J gene: TRBJ2-7; V gene: TRBV7-4; clone size: many; D gene: .; CDR3 DNA: TGTGCCAGCAGCTTAGGGACGGGCAGGTGGGCCTACGAGCAGTACTTC; CDR3 protein: CASSLGTGRWAYEQYF
J gene: TRBJ2-7; V gene: TRBV3-1; clone size: many; D gene: .; CDR3 DNA: TGTGCCAGCAGCCAAGATCTCGCCCAGACGTACGAGCAGTACTTC; CDR3 protein: CASSQDLAQTYEQYF
J gene: TRBJ2-2; V gene: TRBV6-1; clone size: many; D gene: .; CDR3 DNA: TGTGCCAGCAGTCATCTCGACACCACCGGTCCCTTAAACACCGGGGAGCTGTTTTTT; CDR3 protein: CASSHLDTTGPLNTGELFF
J gene: TRBJ1-1; V gene: TRBV24-1; clone size: many; D gene: .; CDR3 DNA: TGTGCCACCAGGGACCCTAACACTGAAGCTTTCTTT; CDR3 protein: CATRDPNTEAFF
J gene: TRBJ2-5; V gene: TRBV20-1; clone size: many; D gene: TRBD2; CDR3 DNA: TGCAGTGCATTCCCTCTTCGGACTAGCGGTACGGAAGAGACCCAGTACTTC; CDR3 protein: CSAFPLRTSGTEETQYF
J gene: TRBJ2-7; V gene: TRBV7-8; clone size: once; D gene: TRBD1; CDR3 DNA: TGTACCAGCAGCTTAGCGCGTGGGCAGGGGGCGTCTCACGAGCAGTACTTC; CDR3 protein: CTSSLARGQGASHEQYF
J gene: TRBJ2-5; V gene: TRBV5-1; clone size: many; D gene: .; CDR3 DNA: TGCGCCAGCAGCTGGATGCGGGTTAGCGGAGAAGAGACCCAGTACTTC; CDR3 protein: CASSWMRVSGEETQYF
J gene: TRBJ2-7; V gene: TRBV2; clone size: many; D gene: .; CDR3 DNA: TGTGCCAGCAAACCGACTAAAGACGGCTACGAGCAGTACTTC; CDR3 protein: CASKPTKDGYEQYF
J gene: TRBJ2-1; V gene: TRBV27; clone size: few; D gene: .; CDR3 DNA: TGTGCCAGCAGTTCGACTTCCAACCCGTCTTTCAATGAGCAGTTCTTC; CDR3 protein: CASSSTSNPSFNEQFF
J gene: TRBJ1-5; V gene: TRBV20-1; clone size: .; D gene: .; CDR3 DNA: TGCAGTGCTAGGGACAGTGAAGGAAATCAGCCCCAGCATTTT; CDR3 protein: CSARDSEGNQPQHF
J gene: TRBJ2-3; V gene: TRBV28; clone size: few; D gene: .; CDR3 DNA: TGTGCCAGCAGTTTACTCGGGTTGGTCGATACGCAGTATTTT; CDR3 protein: CASSLLGLVDTQYF
J gene: TRBJ1-2; V gene: TRBV7-2; clone size: many; D gene: .; CDR3 DNA: TGTGCCAGCAGCCCTACGGCGGCTAACTATGGCTACACCTTC; CDR3 protein: CASSPTAANYGYTF
J gene: TRBJ2-7; V gene: TRBV20-1; clone size: .; D gene: .; CDR3 DNA: TGCAGTGCCTATCTCTCCCCGTTGGACGAGCAGTACTTC; CDR3 protein: CSAYLSPLDEQYF
J gene: TRBJ2-3; V gene: TRBV6-1; clone size: few; D gene: .; CDR3 DNA: TGTGCCAGCCGTTCCCTCGGAGATACGCAGTATTTT; CDR3 protein: CASRSLGDTQYF
J gene: TRBJ1-5; V gene: TRBV27; clone size: many; D gene: TRBD1; CDR3 DNA: TGTGCCAGCAGTCCCCAAGGGACAGGGGATCAGCCCCAGCATTTT; CDR3 protein: CASSPQGTGDQPQHF
J gene: TRBJ2-7; V gene: TRBV20-1; clone size: few; D gene: .; CDR3 DNA: TGCAGTGCTTTCGGACAGATCTACGAGCAGTACTTC; CDR3 protein: CSAFGQIYEQYF
J gene: TRBJ2-2; V gene: TRBV28; clone size: few; D gene: TRBD2; CDR3 DNA: TGTGCCACCCGGACTAGCGGGTCGAACACCGGGGAGCTGTTTTTT; CDR3 protein: CATRTSGSNTGELFF
J gene: TRBJ2-7; V gene: TRBV2; clone size: .; D gene: TRBD2; CDR3 DNA: TGTGCCAGCGATGGGGGACTAGCGAACGAGCAGTACTTC; CDR3 protein: CASDGGLANEQYF
J gene: TRBJ2-7; V gene: TRBV28; clone size: many; D gene: TRBD2; CDR3 DNA: TGTGCCAGCAGATCCGGGACTAAAGTCTCCGAGCAGTACTTC; CDR3 protein: CASRSGTKVSEQYF
J gene: TRBJ2-1; V gene: TRBV11-2; clone size: many; D gene: .; CDR3 DNA: TGTGCCAGCAGCTTAGGTCGGGGCACCTCTTTGGATGAGCAGTTCTTC; CDR3 protein: CASSLGRGTSLDEQFF
J gene: TRBJ1-4; V gene: TRBV18; clone size: .; D gene: .; CDR3 DNA: TGTGCCAGCTCACCACCCAGGGGAGCTAATGAAAAACTGTTTTTT; CDR3 protein: CASSPPRGANEKLFF
J gene: TRBJ2-1; V gene: TRBV12-3/TRBV12-4; clone size: .; D gene: TRBD2; CDR3 DNA: TGTGCCAGCAGTTCAATCGCGGGAGCCTCCTACAATGAGCAGTTCTTC; CDR3 protein: CASSSIAGASYNEQFF
J gene: TRBJ2-1; V gene: TRBV5-1; clone size: many; D gene: TRBD2; CDR3 DNA: TGCGCCAGCAGCTTGGCTCTCGCGGGAGGACCCAATGAGCAGTTCTTC; CDR3 protein: CASSLALAGGPNEQFF
J gene: TRBJ1-5; V gene: TRBV18; clone size: many; D gene: .; CDR3 DNA: TGTGCCAGCTCACGGTCGGGGGACGATCAGCCCCAGCATTTT; CDR3 protein: CASSRSGDDQPQHF
J gene: TRBJ2-7; V gene: TRBV7-2; clone size: .; D gene: .; CDR3 DNA: TGTGCCAGCAGCTTAGTCGATCTTACCTACGAGCAGTACTTC; CDR3 protein: CASSLVDLTYEQYF
J gene: TRBJ1-1; V gene: TRBV14; clone size: .; D gene: TRBD1; CDR3 DNA: TGTGCCAGCAGCCCGACAGGGGGCTTGGGGGACACTGAAGCTTTCTTT; CDR3 protein: CASSPTGGLGDTEAFF
J gene: TRBJ2-5; V gene: TRBV7-9; clone size: few; D gene: .; CDR3 DNA: TGTGCCAGCAGCTCCACCCCTACAAGGGCACAAGAGACCCAGTACTTC; CDR3 protein: CASSSTPTRAQETQYF
J gene: TRBJ2-3; V gene: TRBV28; clone size: many; D gene: .; CDR3 DNA: TGTGCCAGCAGTCTCACACCCCAGATGATAGATACGCAGTATTTT; CDR3 protein: CASSLTPQMIDTQYF
J gene: TRBJ1-2; V gene: TRBV27; clone size: .; D gene: TRBD1; CDR3 DNA: TGTGCCAGCAGTTTCGACAGGGGGGTCTATGGCTACACCTTC; CDR3 protein: CASSFDRGVYGYTF
J gene: TRBJ1-1; V gene: TRBV7-9; clone size: few; D gene: .; CDR3 DNA: TGTGCCGCACGGGACGCGGGCATGAACACTGAAGCTTTCTTT; CDR3 protein: CAARDAGMNTEAFF
J gene: TRBJ2-4; V gene: TRBV28; clone size: many; D gene: TRBD1; CDR3 DNA: TGTGCCAGCAGTCCCAGGACAGGACGAGGGTTCCAAATTCAGTACTTC; CDR3 protein: CASSPRTGRGFQIQYF
J gene: TRBJ2-5; V gene: TRBV28; clone size: .; D gene: .; CDR3 DNA: TGTGCCAGCAGCATGGATGCATGGGGGACCCAGTACTTC; CDR3 protein: CASSMDAWGTQYF
J gene: TRBJ1-2; V gene: TRBV4-1; clone size: .; D gene: .; CDR3 DNA: TGCGCCAGCAGCCAGCTAGGGCCGGTTATGAGTGGCTACACCTTC; CDR3 protein: CASSQLGPVMSGYTF
J gene: TRBJ2-3; V gene: TRBV24-1; clone size: many; D gene: TRBD2; CDR3 DNA: TGTGCCACCAGTGATTTTGCGGGGGGCGGCACAGATACGCAGTATTTT; CDR3 protein: CATSDFAGGGTDTQYF
J gene: TRBJ2-3; V gene: TRBV19; clone size: few; D gene: TRBD2; CDR3 DNA: TGTGCCAGTAGTGACCGGACTAGCGGCACAGATACGCAGTATTTT; CDR3 protein: CASSDRTSGTDTQYF
J gene: TRBJ1-5; V gene: TRBV28; clone size: few; D gene: .; CDR3 DNA: TGTGCCAGCAGTTATTATAGCAATCAGCCCCAGCATTTT; CDR3 protein: CASSYYSNQPQHF
J gene: TRBJ2-3; V gene: TRBV7-9; clone size: many; D gene: .; CDR3 DNA: TGTGCCAGCAGCTTGACTACTAGCACAGATACGCAGTATTTT; CDR3 protein: CASSLTTSTDTQYF
J gene: TRBJ2-1; V gene: TRBV9; clone size: .; D gene: .; CDR3 DNA: TGTGCCAGCAGCGTAGCTGGCGCGGGGCTCAATGAGCAGTTCTTC; CDR3 protein: CASSVAGAGLNEQFF